A selection of T cell receptor beta chains follows, all from one sample in a study of T cell responses to AZD1222 COVID-19 vaccine. Libraries were prepared by immunoSEQ multiplex PCR; TCRdb keeps only in-frame clonotypes and omits some of them. Among around 150,000 clones listed, 75% to 95% were seen once. The sample in question was peripheral blood, obtained 28 days after the second AZD1222 dose. The source is an adult who received the AZD1222 COVID-19 vaccine. Each CDR3 is given with its conserved first and last residue.

V gene,J gene,CDR3 protein
TRBV5-6,TRBJ1-4,CASSWSAATNEKLFF
TRBV14,TRBJ1-1,CASSHQMGAEAFF
TRBV5-1,TRBJ2-3,CASSLELAGGNTQYF
TRBV6-1,TRBJ1-5,CASSEGRGGNQPQHF
TRBV12-3/TRBV12-4,TRBJ1-5,CASSPRTGQPQHF
TRBV7-9,TRBJ2-2,CASSQISADTGELFF
TRBV20-1,TRBJ1-1,CSARAYTEAFF
TRBV6-6,TRBJ1-1,CASSYGHRDRGEAFF
TRBV6-5,TRBJ2-4,CASSYSSSLPHIQYF
TRBV12-3/TRBV12-4,TRBJ1-2,CASSFGGGYTF
TRBV18,TRBJ2-5,CASSPRGPDQETQYF
TRBV7-4,TRBJ1-3,CASSRRQGHSGNTIYF
TRBV6-5,TRBJ1-1,CASSWSKPNTEAFF
TRBV11-2,TRBJ2-3,CASSLEGDLTDTQYF
TRBV30,TRBJ1-5,CAWREGRGNQPQHF
TRBV10-3,TRBJ2-1,CAIGPSNYNEQFF
TRBV7-2,TRBJ1-1,CASSFFPSMNTEAFF
TRBV5-1,TRBJ1-1,CASSFVPGQGSNTEAFF
TRBV6-5,TRBJ2-5,CASSYTDRQETQYF
TRBV7-9,TRBJ1-2,CASSLAGTGMDYGYTF
TRBV5-8,TRBJ1-5,CASSLGSWGSNQPQHF
TRBV29-1,TRBJ2-1,CSATAAGSNEQFF
TRBV29-1,TRBJ1-2,CSVGGGQGYGYTF
TRBV6-2/TRBV6-3,TRBJ2-2,CASSWLRLNTGELFF
TRBV7-2,TRBJ1-5,CASSLIDNQPQHF
TRBV7-6,TRBJ1-6,CASSLGSPLHF
TRBV27,TRBJ2-7,CASKSDRVTYEQYF
TRBV5-1,TRBJ1-3,CASSLEGGGSGNTIYF
TRBV5-1,TRBJ1-2,CASSWLWADYGYTF
TRBV12-3/TRBV12-4,TRBJ2-7,CASSLRTAYEQYF
TRBV19,TRBJ1-4,CASSLRDRGLNEKLFF
TRBV4-2,TRBJ2-3,CASSQGEREGTDTQYF
TRBV5-4,TRBJ2-1,CASTPPWAPNEQFF
TRBV28,TRBJ2-3,CASSFPSSGRTDTQYF
TRBV5-1,TRBJ1-2,CASSDRGGANYGYTF
TRBV7-9,TRBJ1-1,CASSLDKGAGTEAFF